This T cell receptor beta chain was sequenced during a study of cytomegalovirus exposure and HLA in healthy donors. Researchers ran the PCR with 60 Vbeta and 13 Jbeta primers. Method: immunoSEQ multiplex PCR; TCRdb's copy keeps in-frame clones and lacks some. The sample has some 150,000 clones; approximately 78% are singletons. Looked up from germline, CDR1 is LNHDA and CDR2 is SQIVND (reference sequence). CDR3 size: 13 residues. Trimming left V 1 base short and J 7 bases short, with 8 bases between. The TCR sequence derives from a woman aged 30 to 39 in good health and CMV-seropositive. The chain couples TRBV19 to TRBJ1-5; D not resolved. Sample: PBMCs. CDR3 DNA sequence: TGTGCCAGTAGTATAGTGGTTCGGCAGCCCCAGCATTTT. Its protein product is CASSIVVRQPQHF. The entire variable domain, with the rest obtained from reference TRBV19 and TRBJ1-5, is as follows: DGGITQSPKYLFRKEGQNVTLSCEQNLNHDAMYWYRQDPGQGLRLIYYSQIVNDFQKGDIAEGYSVSREKKESFPLTVTSAQKNPTAFYLCASSIVVRQPQHFGDGTRLSIL.